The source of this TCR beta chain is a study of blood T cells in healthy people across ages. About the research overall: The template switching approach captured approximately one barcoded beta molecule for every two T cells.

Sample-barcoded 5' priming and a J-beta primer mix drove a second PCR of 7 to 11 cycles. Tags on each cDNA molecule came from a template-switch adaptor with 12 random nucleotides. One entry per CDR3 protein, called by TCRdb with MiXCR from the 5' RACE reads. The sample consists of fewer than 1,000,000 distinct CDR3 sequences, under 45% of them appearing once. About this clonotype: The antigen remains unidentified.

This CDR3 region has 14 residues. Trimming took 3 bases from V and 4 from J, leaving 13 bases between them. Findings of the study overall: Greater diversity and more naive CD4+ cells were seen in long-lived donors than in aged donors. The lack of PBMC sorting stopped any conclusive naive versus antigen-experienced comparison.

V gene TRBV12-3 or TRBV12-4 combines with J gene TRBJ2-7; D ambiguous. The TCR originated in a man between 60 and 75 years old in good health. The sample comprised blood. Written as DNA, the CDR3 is TGTGCCAGCAGTTTTCCGGAAACCCCATACGAGCAGTACTTC. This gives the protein CASSFPETPYEQYF.